This T cell receptor beta chain was retrieved from a study of blood T cell repertoires in COVID-19. Overall study: Samples came from the United States, Italy and Spain, spanning acute and convalescent COVID-19.

Living in roughly 25 US areas, the participants were between roughly 18 and 90 years of age. There are 15 residues in the CDR3. Germline lookup yields CDR1 SGHTA and CDR2 FQGTGA. Losses at the gene ends were 8 bases for V and 4 bases for J; bases not matched to a gene: 13. Clones were sequenced by immunoSEQ multiplex PCR, and TCRdb holds only the in-frame ones, with some missing. This sample has 200,000 or so clones, with over 75% found just once. The chain couples TRBV7-3 to TRBJ1-1, with 7 bases lining up with TRBD1. The receptor's source is a woman in her forties with acute COVID-19. Material for sequencing was PBMCs or T cells enriched from blood (not recorded which). CDR3 sequence (DNA): TGTGCCAGCCGTGCAGGGAGAGGGGGCCTCACTGAAGCTTTCTTT. Amino acid sequence: CASRAGRGGLTEAFF.